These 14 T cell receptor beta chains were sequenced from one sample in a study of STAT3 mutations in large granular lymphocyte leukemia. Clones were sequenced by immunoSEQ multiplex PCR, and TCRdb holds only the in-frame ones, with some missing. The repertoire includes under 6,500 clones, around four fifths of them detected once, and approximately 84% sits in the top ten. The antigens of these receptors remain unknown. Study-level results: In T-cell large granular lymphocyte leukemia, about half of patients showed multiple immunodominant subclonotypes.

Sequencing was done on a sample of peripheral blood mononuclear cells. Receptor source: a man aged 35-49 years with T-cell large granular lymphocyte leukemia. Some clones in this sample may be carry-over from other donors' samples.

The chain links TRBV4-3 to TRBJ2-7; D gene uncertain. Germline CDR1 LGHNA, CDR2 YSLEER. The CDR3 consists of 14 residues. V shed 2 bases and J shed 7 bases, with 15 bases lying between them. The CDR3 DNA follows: TGCGCCAGCAGCCAATCTAGGGCTAATCGTGAGCAGTACTTC. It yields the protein CASSQSRANREQYF.

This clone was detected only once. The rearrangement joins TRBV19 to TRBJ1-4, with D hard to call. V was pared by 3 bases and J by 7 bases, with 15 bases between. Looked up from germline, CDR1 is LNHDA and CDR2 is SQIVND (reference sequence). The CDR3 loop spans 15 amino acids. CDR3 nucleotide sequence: TGTGCCAGTAGTATGGTAAAGGGAGGTCGTGAAAAACTGTTTTTT. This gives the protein CASSMVKGGREKLFF.

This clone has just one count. The CDR3 DNA is TGTGCCAGCAGTTACGGGACAGTCAATCAGCCCCAGCATTTT. Residues: CASSYGTVNQPQHF. The chain recombines TRBV28 with TRBJ1-5; 7 bases agree with TRBD1. Trimming cost V 4 bases and J 3 bases; bases outside gene matches: 3. The germline V gene has CDR1 MDHEN and CDR2 SYDVKM. The CDR3 is 14 residues long.

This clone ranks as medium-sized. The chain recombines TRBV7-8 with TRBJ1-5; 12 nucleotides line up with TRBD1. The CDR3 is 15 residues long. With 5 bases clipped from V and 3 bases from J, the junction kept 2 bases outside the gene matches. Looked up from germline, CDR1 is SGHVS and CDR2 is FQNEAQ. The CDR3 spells CASSLGQGANQPQHF. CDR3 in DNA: TGTGCCAGCAGCCTGGGACAGGGGGCCAATCAGCCCCAGCATTTT. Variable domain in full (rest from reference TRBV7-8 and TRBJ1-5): GAGVSQSPRYKVAKRGQDVALRCDPISGHVSLFWYQQALGQGPEFLTYFQNEAQLDKSGLPSDRFFAERPEGSVSTLKIQRTQQEDSAVYLCASSLGQGANQPQHFGDGTRLSIL.

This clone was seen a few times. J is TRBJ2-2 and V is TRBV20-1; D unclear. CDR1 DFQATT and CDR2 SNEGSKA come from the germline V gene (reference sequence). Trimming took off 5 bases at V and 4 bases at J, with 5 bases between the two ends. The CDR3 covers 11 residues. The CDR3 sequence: CSAQRTGELFF. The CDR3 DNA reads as TGCAGTGCTCAGCGCACCGGGGAGCTGTTTTTT.

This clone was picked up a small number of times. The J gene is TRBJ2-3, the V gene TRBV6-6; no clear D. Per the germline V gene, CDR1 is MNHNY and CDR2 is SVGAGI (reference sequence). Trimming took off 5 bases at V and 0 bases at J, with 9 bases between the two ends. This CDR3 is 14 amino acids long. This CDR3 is CASSVRHSTDTQYF. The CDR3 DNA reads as TGTGCCAGCAGTGTGAGGCATAGCACAGATACGCAGTATTTT.

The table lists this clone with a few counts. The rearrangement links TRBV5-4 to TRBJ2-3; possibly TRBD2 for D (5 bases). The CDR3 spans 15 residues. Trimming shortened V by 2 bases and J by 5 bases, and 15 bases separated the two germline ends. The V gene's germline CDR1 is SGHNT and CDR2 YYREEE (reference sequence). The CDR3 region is CASSFRGEGGDTQYF. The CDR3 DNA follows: TGTGCCAGCAGCTTTCGGGGAGAGGGTGGAGATACGCAGTATTTT.

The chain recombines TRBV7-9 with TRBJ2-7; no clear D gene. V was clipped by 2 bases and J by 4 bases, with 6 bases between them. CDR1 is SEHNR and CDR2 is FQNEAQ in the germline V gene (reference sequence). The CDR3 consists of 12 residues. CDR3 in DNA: TGTGCCAGCAGCTTATCCGGGTACGAGCAGTACTTC. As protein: CASSLSGYEQYF. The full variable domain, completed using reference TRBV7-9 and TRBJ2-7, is DTGVSQNPRHKITKRGQNVTFRCDPISEHNRLYWYRQTLGQGPEFLTYFQNEAQLEKSRLLSDRFSAERPKGSFSTLEIQRTEQGDSAMYLCASSLSGYEQYFGPGTRLTVT.

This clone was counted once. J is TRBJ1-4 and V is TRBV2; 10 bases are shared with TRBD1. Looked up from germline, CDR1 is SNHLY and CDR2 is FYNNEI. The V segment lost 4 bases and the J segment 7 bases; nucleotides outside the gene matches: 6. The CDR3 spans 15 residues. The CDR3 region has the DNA TGTGCCAGCAGTGGACAGGGGGCAGTCGGTGAAAAACTGTTTTTT. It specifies CASSGQGAVGEKLFF.

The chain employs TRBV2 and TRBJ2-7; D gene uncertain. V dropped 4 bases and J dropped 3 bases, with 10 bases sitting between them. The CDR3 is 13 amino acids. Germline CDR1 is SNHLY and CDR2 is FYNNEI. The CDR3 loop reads CASSVNTYYEQYF. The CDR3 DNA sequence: TGTGCCAGCAGTGTCAACACCTACTACGAGCAGTACTTC.

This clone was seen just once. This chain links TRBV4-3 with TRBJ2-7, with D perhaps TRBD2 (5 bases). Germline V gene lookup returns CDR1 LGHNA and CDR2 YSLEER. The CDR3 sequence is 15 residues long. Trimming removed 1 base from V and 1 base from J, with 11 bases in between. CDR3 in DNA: TGCGCCAGCAGCCAAGTTTTGGGAGAATCCTACGAGCAGTACTTC. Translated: CASSQVLGESYEQYF.

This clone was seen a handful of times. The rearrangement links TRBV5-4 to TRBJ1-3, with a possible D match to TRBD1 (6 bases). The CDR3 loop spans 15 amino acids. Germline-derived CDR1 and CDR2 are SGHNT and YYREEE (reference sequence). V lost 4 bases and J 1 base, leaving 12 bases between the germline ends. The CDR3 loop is CASSQQGFSGNTIYF. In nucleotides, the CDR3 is TGTGCCAGCAGCCAACAGGGTTTTTCTGGAAACACCATATATTTT.

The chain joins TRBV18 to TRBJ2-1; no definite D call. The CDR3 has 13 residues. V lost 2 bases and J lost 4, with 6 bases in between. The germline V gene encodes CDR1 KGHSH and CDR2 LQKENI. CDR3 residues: CASSPGQYNEQFF. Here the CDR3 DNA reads TGTGCCAGCTCACCAGGGCAGTACAATGAGCAGTTCTTC.

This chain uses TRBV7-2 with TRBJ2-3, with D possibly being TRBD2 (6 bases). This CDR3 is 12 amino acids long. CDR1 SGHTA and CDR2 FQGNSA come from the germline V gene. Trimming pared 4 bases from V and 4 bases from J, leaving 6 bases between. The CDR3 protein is CASSSSADTQYF. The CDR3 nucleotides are TGTGCCAGCAGCTCTAGCGCAGATACGCAGTATTTT.